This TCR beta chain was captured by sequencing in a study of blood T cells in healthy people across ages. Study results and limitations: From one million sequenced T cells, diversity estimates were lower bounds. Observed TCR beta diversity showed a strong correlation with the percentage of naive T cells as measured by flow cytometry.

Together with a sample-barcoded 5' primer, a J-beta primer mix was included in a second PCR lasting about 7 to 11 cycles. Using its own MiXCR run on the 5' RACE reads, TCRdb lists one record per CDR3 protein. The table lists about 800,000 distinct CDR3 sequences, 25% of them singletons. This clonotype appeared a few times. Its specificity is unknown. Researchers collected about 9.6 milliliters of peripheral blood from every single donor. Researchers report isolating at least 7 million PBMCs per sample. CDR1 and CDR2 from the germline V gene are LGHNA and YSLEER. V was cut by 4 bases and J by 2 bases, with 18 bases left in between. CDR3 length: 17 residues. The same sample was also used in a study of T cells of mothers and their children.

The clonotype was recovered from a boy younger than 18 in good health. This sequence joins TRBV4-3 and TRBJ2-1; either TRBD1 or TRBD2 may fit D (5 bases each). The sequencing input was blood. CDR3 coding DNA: TGCGCCAGCAGCCCCCGGCTCGGGGCTCGCCCCTACAATGAGCAGTTCTTC. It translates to CASSPRLGARPYNEQFF.